This TCR beta chain was captured in a study of OX40 agonist ivuxolimab in advanced cancers. Whole-study results and caveats: Several nonresponders also turned out to have low normalized T-cell clonal expansion.

Measured with immunoSEQ multiplex PCR; TCRdb has only the in-frame clones, and not every one. The sample comprises about 77,000 clones, around 94% of which are singletons, and 4.5% to 5% rests with the top ten. Germline V gene lookup returns CDR1 GTSNPN and CDR2 SVGIG (reference sequence). CDR3 length: 13 residues. V was clipped by 5 bases and J by 4 bases; unmatched bases: 6. Turning to this clone: Antigen unknown.

Sampling of blood occurred at baseline, cycle 4 day 1, and cycle 7 day 1. This chain uses TRBV30 with TRBJ2-3; 7 bases fit TRBD1. The receptor comes from an adult with an advanced solid tumor such as melanoma, head and neck, liver or kidney cancer. This material consisted of CD4+ or CD8+ T cells sorted from blood, taken in a trial of the OX40 agonist ivuxolimab. The CDR3 here is CAWGGQGADTQYF. CDR3 sequence (DNA): TGTGCCTGGGGGGGCCAGGGGGCAGATACGCAGTATTTT.